This is a list of T cell receptor beta chains from one sample in a study of blood T cells in healthy people across ages. TCRdb itself ran the 5' RACE reads through MiXCR, one entry per CDR3 protein. In the table there are roughly 930,000 distinct CDR3 sequences, about 48% of which are singletons. Sequencing was performed on blood. Receptors were obtained from a young man in good health. The CDR3 runs from the conserved cysteine through the conserved F or W. The order of the fields is J gene, V gene, D gene, clone size, CDR3 DNA, CDR3 protein. D genes are given only for firm matches. Size is omitted from some rows. Given values are once, few, many or a class for expanded clones.

>TRBJ2-6|TRBV28|TRBD1|few
TGTGCCAGCAGTTTGGTAGGGACAGTGATTGGGGCCAACGTCCTGACTTTC
CASSLVGTVIGANVLTF
>TRBJ2-3|TRBV7-2|TRBD2|-
TGTGCCAGCAGCTTAGAGGCTCTAGCGGGAGATACGCAGTATTTT
CASSLEALAGDTQYF
>TRBJ2-3|TRBV20-1|-|-
TGCAAGGACAGTCGCACAGATACGCAGTATTTT
CKDSRTDTQYF
>TRBJ2-2|TRBV6-6|TRBD2|-
TGTGCCAGCAGTTCCGCCGGGGGGGCCGGGGAGCTGTTTTTT
CASSSAGGAGELFF
>TRBJ2-5|TRBV5-1|-|many
TGTGCCAGCAGTTTGTACCAAGAGACCCAGTACTTC
CASSLYQETQYF
>TRBJ1-6|TRBV28|-|-
TGTGCCAGCAGCTCCGGGACGGCCACGAATAGGCCCCTCCACTTT
CASSSGTATNRPLHF
>TRBJ1-5|TRBV12-3/TRBV12-4|-|few
TGTGCCAGCAGCCCGGGACTGTACAATCAGCCCCAGCATTTT
CASSPGLYNQPQHF
>TRBJ2-5|TRBV4-2|TRBD2|-
TGTGCCAGCAGCCAAGCAAATAGAACTAGCGGGGGTCAAGAGACCCAGTACTTC
CASSQANRTSGGQETQYF
>TRBJ1-5|TRBV10-3|TRBD1|-
TGTGCCATCAGTGATGACAGGGGGCAAAAGCAGCCCCAGCATTTT
CAISDDRGQKQPQHF
>TRBJ2-4|TRBV11-3|-|-
TGTGCCAGCAGCTCGTCCCCCAGGTCGGGCATTCAGTACTTC
CASSSSPRSGIQYF
>TRBJ2-7|TRBV20-1|-|-
TGCAGTGCTAGAGAAGCCAGTTACTACGAGCAGTACTTC
CSAREASYYEQYF
>TRBJ1-6|TRBV20-1|TRBD1|-
TGCAGTGCCCCCGGGGACAGCTTAAATTCACCCCTCCACTTT
CSAPGDSLNSPLHF
>TRBJ2-3|TRBV9|TRBD2|-
TGTGCCAGCAGCAAAAGCGGGGCTAGCACAGATACGCAGTATTTT
CASSKSGASTDTQYF
>TRBJ2-1|TRBV9|-|once
TGTGCCAGCAGCGTAGAGCCAGGGCGATCTGGTCTTTCCTACAATGAGCAGTTCTTC
CASSVEPGRSGLSYNEQFF
>TRBJ1-1|TRBV10-3|-|few
TGTGCCATCGGACGGACAGCTGAAGCTTTCTTT
CAIGRTAEAFF
>TRBJ2-1|TRBV20-1|TRBD1|few
TGCAGTGCCCCACCGGGCAGGGGGAACTACAATGAGCAGTTCTTC
CSAPPGRGNYNEQFF
>TRBJ2-7|TRBV5-6|-|-
TGTGCCAGCAGCTTGCAGGGCGTTGCGGATGAGCAGTACTTC
CASSLQGVADEQYF
>TRBJ2-7|TRBV5-1|-|once
TGCGCCAGCAGCCACGAATTAAAACAACATAGACACTGCGAGCAGTACTTC
CASSHELKQHRHCEQYF
>TRBJ2-5|TRBV3-1|TRBD2|-
TGTGCCAGCAGTTCCACCCGGACTAGCGGGGGGGCCTTCGAGACCCAGTACTTC
CASSSTRTSGGAFETQYF
>TRBJ1-1|TRBV9|-|-
TGTGCCAGCAGCGTAGCATCCTACAGTGAAGCTTTCTTT
CASSVASYSEAFF
>TRBJ1-6|TRBV13|-|-
TGTGCCAGCAGCTCCTCGACCGAGTTGCCACTCCTCCACTTT
CASSSSTELPLLHF
>TRBJ2-7|TRBV6-2/TRBV6-3|TRBD1|-
TGTGCCAGCAGTTACCTCCAGGGGGCGAACTCCTACGAGCAGTACTTC
CASSYLQGANSYEQYF
>TRBJ1-5|TRBV7-9|TRBD1|-
TGTGCCAGCAGCACCTCAGACAGGGGTTATAGCAATCAGCCCCAGCATTTT
CASSTSDRGYSNQPQHF
>TRBJ1-5|TRBV30|-|-
TGTGCCTGGAACAAGGGGATTATAGGCAATCAGCCCCAGCATTTT
CAWNKGIIGNQPQHF
>TRBJ2-7|TRBV20-1|TRBD2|once
TGCAGTGCCCGGGAGGGTGTGAGGGAGCAGTACTTC
CSAREGVREQYF
>TRBJ1-2|TRBV6-5|-|few
TGTGCCAGCAGTTATCAGGGTGGTGGCTACACCTTC
CASSYQGGGYTF
>TRBJ2-7|TRBV7-2|-|few
TGTGCCAGCAGCTTAATCTCGACCTACGAGCAGTACTTC
CASSLISTYEQYF
>TRBJ2-1|TRBV7-3|-|few
TGTGCCAGCAGCTTAATGGGGAACGATGAGCAGTTCTTC
CASSLMGNDEQFF
>TRBJ2-7|TRBV4-1|-|few
TGCGCCAGCAGCCAAGTGGGGGGCGCTCTGGGGCAGTACTTC
CASSQVGGALGQYF
>TRBJ1-4|TRBV5-6|-|-
TGTGCCAGCAGCTCTGGACAGACAACTAATGAAAAACTGTTTTTT
CASSSGQTTNEKLFF
>TRBJ2-7|TRBV15|-|-
TGTGCCACCAGCAGATATGGACAGAACTACGAGCAGTACTTC
CATSRYGQNYEQYF
>TRBJ1-4|TRBV18|-|many
TGTGCCAGCTCACCACCGTACAGGCCGGGACATCTGTTTTTT
CASSPPYRPGHLFF
>TRBJ1-5|TRBV20-1|-|-
TGCAGTGCTGGAGAGATAGGGGCCGTGAATCAGCCCCAGCATTTT
CSAGEIGAVNQPQHF
>TRBJ1-6|TRBV20-1|-|few
TGCAGTGTATTGGGGGATCAGTCACCCCTCCACTTT
CSVLGDQSPLHF
>TRBJ1-2|TRBV12-3/TRBV12-4|TRBD1|few
TGTGCCAGCAGTTTAGCGGGGACAGGGGGTGTAGGCAGTGGCTACACCTTC
CASSLAGTGGVGSGYTF
>TRBJ2-1|TRBV7-2|-|-
TGTGCCAGCAGCGTAAAGGCCTACAATGAGCAGTTCTTC
CASSVKAYNEQFF
>TRBJ1-5|TRBV4-1|-|-
TGCGCCAGCAGCCAAGAGAACTCAGGTGTCCGGCCCCAGCATTTT
CASSQENSGVRPQHF
>TRBJ2-2|TRBV3-1|-|-
TGTGCCAGCAGCCAATCCGGACGGGTCGGGGAGCTGTTTTTT
CASSQSGRVGELFF
>TRBJ2-1|TRBV5-1|-|few
TGCGCCAGCAGCTTGGAGGGCCTAAGCAATGAGCAGTTCTTC
CASSLEGLSNEQFF
>TRBJ2-1|TRBV4-1|TRBD2|few
TGCGCCAGCAGCCAAGAGACTAGCCTTGGGCAGTTCTTC
CASSQETSLGQFF
>TRBJ2-1|TRBV7-8|TRBD1|few
TGTGCCAGCAGCTTAGACACAGGGGGCCTAGTGATTAATGAGCAGTTCTTC
CASSLDTGGLVINEQFF
>TRBJ2-5|TRBV5-1|-|few
TGCGCCAGCAGCTTGGCCGTAACTGTTCAAGAGACCCAGTACTTC
CASSLAVTVQETQYF
>TRBJ2-7|TRBV10-2|TRBD1|many
TGCGCCACCGGACAGGTCAGCTCCTACGAGCAGTACTTC
CATGQVSSYEQYF
>TRBJ1-5|TRBV7-9|-|-
TGTGCCAGCAGTTCAAACACGGGCCATCAGCCCCAGCATTTT
CASSSNTGHQPQHF
>TRBJ1-1|TRBV2|-|-
TGTGCCACCACCTTCGACAGTGAAGCTTTCTTT
CATTFDSEAFF
>TRBJ2-5|TRBV6-2/TRBV6-3|-|-
TGTGCCAGCAGTCCTTTGGGCCGAACGCAAGAGACCCAGTACTTC
CASSPLGRTQETQYF
>TRBJ2-4|TRBV12-3/TRBV12-4|-|few
TGTGCCAGCAGTTTAGCTCCGGCAGCAAACATTCAGTACTTC
CASSLAPAANIQYF
>TRBJ2-1|TRBV3-1|-|few
TGTGCCAGCAGCCAGATTAACAATGAGCAGTTCTTC
CASSQINNEQFF
>TRBJ2-1|TRBV6-5|TRBD2|-
TGTGCCAGCAGTGGCGGGACTAGCAATAATGAGCAGTTCTTC
CASSGGTSNNEQFF
>TRBJ1-6|TRBV10-3|-|many
TGTGCCATCAGTGAGTCCAGGGCGAGCTCCTATAATTCACCCCTCCACTTT
CAISESRASSYNSPLHF
>TRBJ1-4|TRBV15|-|-
TGTGCCACCAGCAGAGTTAGGCAGGGGTTTAATGAAAAACTGTTTTTT
CATSRVRQGFNEKLFF
>TRBJ2-3|TRBV5-1|-|few
TGCGCCAGCAGGCTTGGGGACGCAGATACGCAGTATTTT
CASRLGDADTQYF
>TRBJ2-1|TRBV9|-|-
TGTGCCAGTGAGCCCGGGGACTTCGGCAATGAGCAGTTCTTC
CASEPGDFGNEQFF
>TRBJ1-1|TRBV29-1|-|-
TGCAGCGCCAACACCGGAATGAACACTGAAGCTTTCTTT
CSANTGMNTEAFF
>TRBJ2-7|TRBV9|TRBD2|-
TGTGCCAGCAGCGCTAGCGGGGAGACATACGATGAGCAGTACTTC
CASSASGETYDEQYF